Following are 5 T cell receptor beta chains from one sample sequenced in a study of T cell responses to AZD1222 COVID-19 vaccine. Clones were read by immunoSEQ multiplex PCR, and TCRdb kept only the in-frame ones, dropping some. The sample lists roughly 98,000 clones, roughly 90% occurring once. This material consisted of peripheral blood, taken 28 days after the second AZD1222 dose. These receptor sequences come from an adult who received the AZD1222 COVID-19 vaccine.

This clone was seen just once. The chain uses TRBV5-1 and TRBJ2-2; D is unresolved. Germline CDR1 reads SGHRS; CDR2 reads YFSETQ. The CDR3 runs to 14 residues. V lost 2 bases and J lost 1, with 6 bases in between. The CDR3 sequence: CASSFRQNTGELFF. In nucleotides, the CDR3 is TGCGCCAGCAGCTTTAGGCAGAACACCGGGGAGCTGTTTTTT.

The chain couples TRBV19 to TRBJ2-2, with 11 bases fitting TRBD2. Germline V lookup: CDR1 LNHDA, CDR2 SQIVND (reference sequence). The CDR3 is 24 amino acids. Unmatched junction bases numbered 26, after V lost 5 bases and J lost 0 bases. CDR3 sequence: CASSGTGRTIWTSGFFTNTGELFF. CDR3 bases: TGTGCCAGTAGTGGGACAGGGAGGACCATCTGGACTAGCGGGTTCTTTACGAACACCGGGGAGCTGTTTTTT. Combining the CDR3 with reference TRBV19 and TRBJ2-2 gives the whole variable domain DGGITQSPKYLFRKEGQNVTLSCEQNLNHDAMYWYRQDPGQGLRLIYYSQIVNDFQKGDIAEGYSVSREKKESFPLTVTSAQKNPTAFYLCASSGTGRTIWTSGFFTNTGELFFGEGSRLTVL.

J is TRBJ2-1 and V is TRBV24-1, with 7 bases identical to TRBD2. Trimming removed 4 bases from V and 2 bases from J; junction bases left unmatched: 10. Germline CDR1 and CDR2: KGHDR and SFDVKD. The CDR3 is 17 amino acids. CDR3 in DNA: TGTGCCACCAGTGACGTTCGGGCTAGCGGAGCCTACAATGAGCAGTTCTTC. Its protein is CATSDVRASGAYNEQFF.

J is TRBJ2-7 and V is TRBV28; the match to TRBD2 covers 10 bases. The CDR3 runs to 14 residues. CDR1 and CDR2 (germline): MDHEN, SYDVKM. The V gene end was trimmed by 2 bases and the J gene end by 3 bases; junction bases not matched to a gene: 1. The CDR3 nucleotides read TGTGCCAGCAGTTTAGCTAGCGGGAGCTACGAGCAGTACTTC. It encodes CASSLASGSYEQYF.

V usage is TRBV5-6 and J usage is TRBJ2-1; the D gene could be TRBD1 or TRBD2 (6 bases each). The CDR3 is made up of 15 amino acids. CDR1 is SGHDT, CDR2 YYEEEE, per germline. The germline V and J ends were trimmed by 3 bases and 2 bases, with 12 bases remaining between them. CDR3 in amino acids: CASSWKGEAYNEQFF. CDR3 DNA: TGTGCCAGCAGCTGGAAGGGGGAGGCCTACAATGAGCAGTTCTTC. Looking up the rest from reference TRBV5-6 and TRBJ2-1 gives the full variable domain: DAGVTQSPTHLIKTRGQQVTLRCSPKSGHDTVSWYQQALGQGPQFIFQYYEEEERQRGNFPDRFSGHQFPNYSSELNVNALLLGDSALYLCASSWKGEAYNEQFFGPGTRLTVL.